The entry that follows covers one T cell receptor beta chain sequence. Germline values: CDR1 SGHDT, CDR2 YYEEEE. The CDR3 is 15 amino acids. The trim removed 4 bases at V and 7 bases at J, leaving 8 bases unmatched. This table comes from immunoSEQ multiplex PCR, and its TCRdb copy is limited to in-frame clones, with some not included. Here the sample spans more than 45,000 clones, around 94% being singletons. This sample was taken from a study of T cell changes during pregnancy in multiple sclerosis. The V and J genes are TRBV5-6 and TRBJ2-2; 9 bases are shared with TRBD1. The source of this sequence is a female donor with multiple sclerosis, enrolled in a pregnancy study. The source was CD4+ T cells from peripheral blood mononuclear cells, collected in the second trimester of pregnancy. The CDR3 DNA follows: TGTGCCAGCAGCCTGAGGACAGGGGCGGTCGGGGAGCTGTTTTTT. This codes for CASSLRTGAVGELFF.